Reported below is one TCR beta chain. What it binds is not known. The data belong to a study of OX40 agonist ivuxolimab in advanced cancers. Study-wide context: The patients received agonistic anti-OX40 (CD134) antibody ivuxolimab. Under the entry rules, prior anti-PD-1, anti-PD-L1 or anti-CTLA-4 therapy was allowed, and about 40% had some. Three patients got partial responses; one had hepatocellular carcinoma and two had cutaneous melanoma.

CDR3 length: 15 amino acids. Germline CDR1 and CDR2: MNHEY and SMNVEV (reference sequence). V was pared by 3 bases and J by 4 bases, with 15 bases between. Assay: immunoSEQ multiplex PCR; the TCRdb copy retains only in-frame clones and omits some. The data contain tens of thousands of clones, 80% to 90% of them seen just once; the ten biggest clones take up approximately 1%. Regarding the study as a whole: With doses of 0.1-3.0 mg/kg, partial responders showed among the lowest clonal expansion.

Sample: CD4+ or CD8+ T cells sorted from blood, taken in a trial of the OX40 agonist ivuxolimab. The sequence was obtained from an adult with an advanced solid tumor such as melanoma, head and neck, liver or kidney cancer. The chain employs TRBV27 and TRBJ2-5, with TRBD1 as a possible D gene (8 bases). This chain's CDR3 is CASSFRQGRGETQYF. CDR3 bases: TGTGCCAGCAGTTTTCGACAGGGGAGGGGAGAGACCCAGTACTTC.